This passage covers 24 T cell receptor beta chains from one sample sequenced in a study of cytomegalovirus exposure and HLA in healthy donors. Researchers ran the PCR with 60 Vbeta and 13 Jbeta primers. The data were produced by immunoSEQ multiplex PCR, yet TCRdb's version contains in-frame clones alone and is incomplete. The repertoire includes under 200,000 clones, more than 65% of them detected once, and approximately 3.8% sits in the top ten. The sequencing sample was made of PBMCs. The receptors stem from a man aged 45-65 years in good health and CMV-seronegative.

This clone appeared a single time. The chain uses TRBV7-2 and TRBJ2-7; 8 nucleotides match TRBD2. This CDR3 is 14 amino acids long. CDR1 and CDR2 from the germline V gene are SGHTA and FQGNSA. V lost 4 bases to trimming and J lost 5 bases; unmatched junction nucleotides: 7. The CDR3: CASSSWTSSHEQYF. The CDR3 DNA reads TGTGCCAGCAGCTCGTGGACTAGCAGCCACGAGCAGTACTTC.

The chain joins TRBV7-6 to TRBJ2-5; possible D gene TRBD2, 5 bases. Trimming took 5 bases from V and 1 from J, leaving 14 bases between them. Germline values: CDR1 SGHVS, CDR2 FNYEAQ. The CDR3 length is 15 residues. The CDR3 coding sequence is TGTGCCAGCAGCGAGCTAGCCCCAATCCAAGAGACCCAGTACTTC. Protein product: CASSELAPIQETQYF.

The chain combines TRBV10-3 with TRBJ1-2, with 10 bases that match TRBD1. V lost 8 bases to trimming and J lost 3 bases; unmatched junction nucleotides: 6. This CDR3 region has 14 residues. Germline values: CDR1 ENHRY, CDR2 SYGVKD. The CDR3 spells CAIGGQGTDYGYTF. In DNA, the CDR3 is TGTGCCATCGGGGGACAGGGGACGGACTATGGCTACACCTTC.

The V gene is TRBV7-9, the J gene TRBJ2-7, with D maybe TRBD1 (5 bases). CDR1 is SEHNR and CDR2 is FQNEAQ in the germline V gene (reference sequence). Between the trimmed V and J ends, which lost 3 bases and 6 bases, there was a span of 12 bases. The CDR3 spans 13 residues. In nucleotides, the CDR3 is TGTGCCAGCAGCTTCGGACAAAGCAGCGAGCAGTACTTC. Protein product: CASSFGQSSEQYF.

V gene TRBV5-1 combines with J gene TRBJ2-1; TRBD1 agrees at 12 bases. CDR3 length: 15 residues. CDR1 is SGHRS, CDR2 YFSETQ, per germline. V lost 4 bases to trimming and J lost 8 bases; unmatched junction nucleotides: 7. The CDR3 coding sequence is TGCGCCAGCAGCACGGAGGGGACAGGGGGCCATGAGCAGTTCTTC. Residues: CASSTEGTGGHEQFF.

The J gene is TRBJ2-3, the V gene TRBV10-3; 9 nucleotides match TRBD2. CDR1 ENHRY and CDR2 SYGVKD come from the germline V gene. J lost 8 bases, V lost 0 bases, and 6 bases had no gene match. The CDR3 consists of 15 residues. CDR3 DNA sequence: TGTGCCATCAGTGAGTCGAGACTAGCGGCGGGTACGCAGTATTTT. Amino acids: CAISESRLAAGTQYF.

This clone was picked up one time. J is TRBJ1-1 and V is TRBV5-1, with D possibly being TRBD1 (6 bases). With 0 bases removed from V and 5 bases from J, the gap between germline ends came to 11 bases. This CDR3 has 14 residues. Germline V CDR1 and CDR2: SGHRS, YFSETQ. The DNA of the CDR3 is TGCGCCAGCAGCTTGGACAGGGCTGCAACTGAAGCTTTCTTT. Protein product: CASSLDRAATEAFF.

The chain couples TRBV2 to TRBJ1-1; weak D call: TRBD1 (6 bases). Germline V gene lookup returns CDR1 SNHLY and CDR2 FYNNEI. V lost 4 bases and J lost 1, with 10 bases in between. The CDR3 consists of 14 residues. The CDR3 loop reads CASSAGRGNTEAFF. Written as DNA, the CDR3 is TGTGCCAGCAGTGCGGGCAGGGGGAACACTGAAGCTTTCTTT.

Only one count was recorded for this clone. The J gene is TRBJ1-1, the V gene TRBV5-1; D is possibly TRBD1 (6 bases). This CDR3 contains 14 residues. V lost 4 bases to trimming and J lost 1 base, with 11 bases between them. Per germline, CDR1 SGHRS and CDR2 YFSETQ. CDR3: CASSNGQPNTEAFF. The CDR3 DNA reads TGCGCCAGCAGCAACGGACAGCCGAACACTGAAGCTTTCTTT.

V gene TRBV25-1 combines with J gene TRBJ2-3, with 8 positions matching TRBD2. CDR1 MGHDK and CDR2 SYGVNS come from the germline V gene. This CDR3 spans 14 amino acids. After removal of 6 bases from V and 2 bases from J, the junction contained 4 bases not matched to a gene. CDR3 sequence reads: CASRSGGYTDTQYF. The CDR3 DNA is TGTGCCAGCAGGTCGGGGGGGTACACAGATACGCAGTATTTT.

The chain uses TRBV27 and TRBJ2-7; maybe TRBD1 (5 bases). In germline, CDR1 is MNHEY, CDR2 SMNVEV (reference sequence). Trimming took 7 bases from V and 3 from J, leaving 16 bases between them. The CDR3 has 14 amino acids. The CDR3 sequence: CASTASWGSYEQYF. The CDR3 region has the DNA TGTGCCAGCACCGCGTCGTGGGGCAGCTACGAGCAGTACTTC.

The chain joins TRBV5-8 to TRBJ1-3, with 8 bases identical to TRBD1. Germline loops: CDR1 SGHTS, CDR2 YDEGEE. The CDR3 runs to 14 residues. With V trimmed by 2 bases and J by 4 bases, 2 bases remained unmatched. CDR3 sequence: CASSFGTGGNTIYF. The CDR3 DNA is TGTGCCAGCAGCTTCGGGACAGGCGGAAACACCATATATTTT.

The V call is TRBV6-4, the J call TRBJ1-1, with 7 bases fitting TRBD1. Trimming at V came to 4 bases and at J to 1 base, leaving 6 bases not matched to a gene. Per germline, CDR1 MRHNA and CDR2 SNTAGT. The CDR3 is made up of 15 amino acids. CDR3 sequence: CASSATGTANTEAFF. CDR3 sequence (DNA): TGTGCCAGCAGTGCCACCGGGACAGCGAACACTGAAGCTTTCTTT.

The CDR3: CASSVGTSGETQYF. CDR3 bases: TGTGCCAGCAGCGTAGGGACTAGTGGAGAGACCCAGTACTTC. The V and J genes are TRBV9 and TRBJ2-5; 7 nucleotides match TRBD2. Germline lookup yields CDR1 SGDLS and CDR2 YYNGEE. V was clipped by 0 bases and J by 4 bases; unmatched bases: 3. The CDR3 covers 14 residues.

This rearrangement joins TRBV7-9 to TRBJ2-3; TRBD1 aligns across 8 bases. J lost 8 bases, V lost 5 bases, and 12 bases had no gene match. The CDR3 runs 15 residues. CDR1 SEHNR and CDR2 FQNEAQ come from the germline V gene (reference sequence). The CDR3 coding sequence is TGTGCCAGCAGCCCCCGAGACAGGGGTTTGGGTACGCAGTATTTT. This sequence encodes CASSPRDRGLGTQYF.

The chain is built from TRBV7-2 and TRBJ1-2; 11 nucleotides agree with TRBD1. V lost 5 bases and J lost 6; bases outside the gene matches: 5. This CDR3 comprises 14 residues. In germline, CDR1 is SGHTA, CDR2 FQGNSA. The CDR3 is CASSRDRGSDGYTF. CDR3 nucleotides: TGTGCCAGCAGCCGGGACAGGGGGTCTGATGGCTACACCTTC.

In the case of this clone: Its ends do not fully match the called genes, so a read error is possible. The gene calls are TRBV7-9 and TRBJ1-1; 7 positions agree with TRBD1. The CDR3 extends over 14 amino acids. Germline V gene data show CDR1 as SEHNR and CDR2 as FQNEAQ (reference sequence). CDR3 region: CSSSIDRENTEAFF. As DNA, the CDR3 is TGTTCCAGCAGCATCGACAGGGAAAACACTGAAGCTTTCTTT.

The rearrangement uses TRBV7-9 and TRBJ1-4; TRBD1 agrees at 7 bases. The CDR3 totals 14 residues. Germline V gene lookup returns CDR1 SEHNR and CDR2 FQNEAQ (reference sequence). V trimming: 5 bases; J trimming: 3 bases; junction bases outside the gene matches: 3. In DNA, the CDR3 is TGTGCCAGCAGCAATCAGGGGGCTAATGAAAAACTGTTTTTT. Protein sequence: CASSNQGANEKLFF.

This sequence joins TRBV18 and TRBJ2-2; D is perhaps TRBD1 (5 bases). Deletions cut 1 base from V and 5 bases from J, with 8 bases between. From germline, CDR1 is KGHSH and CDR2 LQKENI. The CDR3 sequence is 14 residues long. This CDR3 reads CASSPLQGTGELFF. The CDR3 DNA is TGTGCCAGCTCACCACTCCAGGGAACCGGGGAGCTGTTTTTT.

This chain connects TRBV6-5 to TRBJ1-2, with D unresolved. Germline values: CDR1 MNHEY, CDR2 SVGAGI. V lost 0 bases and J 2 bases, leaving 7 bases between the germline ends. There are 14 residues in the CDR3. For the CDR3, the DNA is TGTGCCAGCAGTTACTCGGCGGTGAACTATGGCTACACCTTC. As protein: CASSYSAVNYGYTF.

This chain uses TRBV6-5 with TRBJ1-1; tentatively, D is TRBD1 (5 bases). V was shortened by 7 bases and J by 6 bases, with 18 bases between the two germline ends. The length of the CDR3 is 14 residues. Germline V gives CDR1 MNHEY, CDR2 SVGAGI. The DNA of the CDR3 is TGTGCCAGCACTCCGAGCGGGGGGAAGGCTGAAGCTTTCTTT. It is translated as CASTPSGGKAEAFF.

The chain recombines TRBV11-2 with TRBJ1-4; TRBD1 matches 10 bases. V lost 4 bases and J lost 7; bases outside the gene matches: 3. The germline V gene encodes CDR1 SGHAT and CDR2 FQNNGV. The CDR3 runs to 14 residues. As DNA, the CDR3 is TGTGCCAGCAGCTCCTGGACAGGGGGTGAAAAACTGTTTTTT. Its translation is CASSSWTGGEKLFF. The full variable domain, with the rest looked up from reference TRBV11-2 and TRBJ1-4, is EAGVAQSPRYKIIEKRQSVAFWCNPISGHATLYWYQQILGQGPKLLIQFQNNGVVDDSQLPKDRFSAERLKGVDSTLKIQPAKLEDSAVYLCASSSWTGGEKLFFGSGTQLSVL.

The V call is TRBV6-5, the J call TRBJ2-2; 8 nucleotides match TRBD2. The germline gives CDR1 MNHEY, CDR2 SVGAGI. J was trimmed by 1 base and V by 4 bases; bases with no gene match: 2. The CDR3 totals 15 residues. The CDR3 DNA reads TGTGCCAGCAGTTCTACTAGCGGGAACACCGGGGAGCTGTTTTTT. Amino acid sequence: CASSSTSGNTGELFF.

The chain carries TRBV11-2 and TRBJ1-4; 7 nucleotides line up with TRBD1. V shed 8 bases and J 8 bases; nucleotides not matched to a gene: 11. Per the germline V gene, CDR1 is SGHAT and CDR2 is FQNNGV. CDR3 length: 14 amino acids. The CDR3 here is CASGSSTGLEKLFF. The CDR3 nucleotides are TGTGCCAGCGGCTCATCGACAGGGCTGGAAAAACTGTTTTTT.